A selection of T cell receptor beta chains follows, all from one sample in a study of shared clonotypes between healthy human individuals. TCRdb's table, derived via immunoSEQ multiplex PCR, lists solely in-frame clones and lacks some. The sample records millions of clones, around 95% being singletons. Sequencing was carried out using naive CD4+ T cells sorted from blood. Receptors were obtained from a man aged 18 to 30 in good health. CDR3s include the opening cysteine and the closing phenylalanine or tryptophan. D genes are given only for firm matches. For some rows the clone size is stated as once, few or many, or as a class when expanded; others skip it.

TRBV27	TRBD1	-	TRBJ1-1	TGTGCCAGCAGTTTATCCGGGACAGCGAACACTGAAGCTTTCTTT	CASSLSGTANTEAFF
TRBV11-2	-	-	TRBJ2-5	TGTGCCAGCAGCCCCATAGGGGGGAAGAACCAAGAGACCCAGTACTTC	CASSPIGGKNQETQYF
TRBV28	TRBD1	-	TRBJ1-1	TGTGCCAGCAGTTCCAGGGGGATCGGGAACACTGAAGCTTTCTTT	CASSSRGIGNTEAFF
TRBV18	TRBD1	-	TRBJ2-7	TGTGCCAGCTCACCACTTGCGGGACAGGGGGCCTACGAGCAGTACTTC	CASSPLAGQGAYEQYF
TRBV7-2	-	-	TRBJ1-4	TGTGCCAGCAGCTTATTGGGCCTATTAGGGGAAAAACTGTTTTTT	CASSLLGLLGEKLFF
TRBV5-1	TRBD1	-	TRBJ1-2	TGCGCCAGCAGCTTGGGCCCAGACAGGGAGGGCTATGGCTACACCTTC	CASSLGPDREGYGYTF
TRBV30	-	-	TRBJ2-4	TGTGCCTGGGAGGAGAGCGGTTTGGGCAAAAACATTCAGTACTTC	CAWEESGLGKNIQYF
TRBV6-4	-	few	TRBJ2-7	TGTGCCAGCAGTTACTCGAGGGTAACCTCGGGGGAGCAGTACTTC	CASSYSRVTSGEQYF
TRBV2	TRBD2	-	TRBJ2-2	TGTGCCAGCAGTCCGGGACTAGCGGCCGGCGGCACCGGGGAGCTGTTTTTT	CASSPGLAAGGTGELFF
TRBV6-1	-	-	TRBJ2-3	TGTGCCAGCATTCCCCGGGGGCAGTTTACAGATACGCAGTATTTT	CASIPRGQFTDTQYF
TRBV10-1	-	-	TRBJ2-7	TGCGCCAGCAGTACGGGGTCTCGGCCCTACGAGCAGTACTTC	CASSTGSRPYEQYF
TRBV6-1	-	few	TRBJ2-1	TGTGCCAGCAACAGCTACAATGAGCAGTTCTTC	CASNSYNEQFF
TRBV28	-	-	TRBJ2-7	TGTGCCAGCAGTTTAACCGCCTCCTACGAGCAGTACTTC	CASSLTASYEQYF
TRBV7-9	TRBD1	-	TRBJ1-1	TGTGCCAGCAGCTTAGGAGGGGGACAGGGAGAAGCTTTCTTT	CASSLGGGQGEAFF
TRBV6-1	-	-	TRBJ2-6	TGTGCCAGCAGTAAATCTGGGGCCAACGTCCTGACTTTC	CASSKSGANVLTF
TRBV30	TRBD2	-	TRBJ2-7	TGTGCCGGAACTAGCGGGAGTCGCGAGCAGTACTTC	CAGTSGSREQYF
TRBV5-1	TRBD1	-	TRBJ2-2	TGCGCCAGCAGCGAGACAGGGAAGAACACCGGGGAGCTGTTTTTT	CASSETGKNTGELFF
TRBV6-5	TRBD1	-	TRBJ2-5	TGTGCCAGCGGAAGACAGGGGGCAAAGGAGACCCAGTACTTC	CASGRQGAKETQYF
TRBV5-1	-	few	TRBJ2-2	TGCGCCAGCAGCTTGGGATTTGCGGGGAACACCGGGGAGCTGTTTTTT	CASSLGFAGNTGELFF
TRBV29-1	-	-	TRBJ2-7	TGCAGCGCCCGTGGATCTAGGGGGAAGAGCTCCTACGAGCAGTACTTC	CSARGSRGKSSYEQYF
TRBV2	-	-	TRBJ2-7	TGTGCCAGCAGGGGCCCGGGGAGCGAGCAGTACTTC	CASRGPGSEQYF
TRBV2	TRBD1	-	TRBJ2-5	TGTGCCAGCACGGGACAGGGGGTTGGGGAGACCCAGTACTTC	CASTGQGVGETQYF
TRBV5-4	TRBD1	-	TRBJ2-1	TGTGCCAGCAGCTTGGGGCAGGGGGCCTTCAATGAGCAGTTCTTC	CASSLGQGAFNEQFF
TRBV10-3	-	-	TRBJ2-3	TGTGCCATCAGTGAGGGGGGAACAGATACGCAGTATTTT	CAISEGGTDTQYF
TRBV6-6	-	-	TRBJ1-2	TGTGCCAGCAAGAGGGATTTGGATGGCTACACCTTC	CASKRDLDGYTF
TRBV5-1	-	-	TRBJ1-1	TGCGCCAGCAGCTGGGGGGAGAACACTGAAGCTTTCTTT	CASSWGENTEAFF
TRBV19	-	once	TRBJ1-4	TGTGCCAGTAGTATGCCGGTGTCTAATGAAAAACTGTTTTTT	CASSMPVSNEKLFF
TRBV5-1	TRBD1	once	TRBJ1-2	TGCGCCAGCAGCACCGACAGGGCGAACTATGGCTACACCTTC	CASSTDRANYGYTF
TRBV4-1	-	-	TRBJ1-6	TGCGCCAGCAGCCATCGGGACGGTCTCAATTCACCCCTCCACTTT	CASSHRDGLNSPLHF
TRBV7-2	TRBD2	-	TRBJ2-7	TGTGCCAGCACCAGCGGGACGGTCTCCTACGAGCAGTACTTC	CASTSGTVSYEQYF
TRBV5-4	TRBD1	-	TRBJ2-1	TGTGCCAGCAGCACCAAGACAGGGGCCAATGAGCAGTTCTTC	CASSTKTGANEQFF
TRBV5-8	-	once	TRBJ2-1	TGTGCCAGCAGCGACTGGTCTTACAATGAGCAGTTCTTC	CASSDWSYNEQFF
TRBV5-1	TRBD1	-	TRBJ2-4	TGCGCCAGCAGCCCTGTTGAGTGGGGACAGGGGGAAAGTAAAAACATTCAGTACTTC	CASSPVEWGQGESKNIQYF
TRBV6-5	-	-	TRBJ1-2	TGTGCCAGCAGTTACTCTCGGTATAACTATGGCTACACCTTC	CASSYSRYNYGYTF
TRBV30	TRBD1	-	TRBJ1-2	TGTGCCTGGAGTAAGGGACAGGGGGCGAAAGGCTACACCTTC	CAWSKGQGAKGYTF